These 25 T cell receptor beta chains were all obtained from the same sample, sequenced in a study of tumor-infiltrating lymphocytes in localized non-small cell lung cancer. Generated by immunoSEQ multiplex PCR, the TCRdb table keeps only in-frame clones and is missing some. This table has over 10,000 clones, roughly 72% appearing once. The sequencing input was uninvolved lung tissue not adjacent to the tumor. The receptors come from a human donor with non-small cell lung cancer.

The chain joins TRBV5-1 to TRBJ1-1, with D maybe TRBD1 (5 bases). The V and J ends lost 0 bases and 8 bases respectively, with 11 bases between them. Per the germline V gene, CDR1 is SGHRS and CDR2 is YFSETQ. The length of the CDR3 is 13 residues. The CDR3 region has the DNA TGCGCCAGCAGCTTGGCCGTAGAGGGGGAAGCTTTCTTT. Translated: CASSLAVEGEAFF.

The gene calls are TRBV6-1 and TRBJ2-5; tentative D call: TRBD2 (5 bases). The CDR3 loop spans 13 amino acids. Germline V lookup: CDR1 MNHNS, CDR2 SASEGT. V dropped 7 bases and J dropped 6 bases, with 15 bases sitting between them. The CDR3 region has the DNA TGTGCCAGCAACGGGGTAGGGATACAGACCCAGTACTTC. Its translation is CASNGVGIQTQYF.

This sequence joins TRBV28 and TRBJ2-1, with 8 bases that match TRBD2. The trim removed 5 bases at V and 4 bases at J, leaving 7 bases unmatched. Germline assignment: CDR1 MDHEN and CDR2 SYDVKM. This CDR3 spans 15 amino acids. The CDR3 here is CASSPASGPYNEQFF. For the CDR3, the DNA is TGTGCCAGCAGTCCAGCTAGCGGGCCTTACAATGAGCAGTTCTTC.

The chain links TRBV5-1 to TRBJ2-5, with a weak D call TRBD1 (5 bases). The CDR3 is made up of 14 amino acids. CDR1 is SGHRS and CDR2 is YFSETQ in the germline V gene. Between the trimmed V and J ends, which lost 0 bases and 4 bases, there was a span of 10 bases. As DNA, the CDR3 is TGCGCCAGCAGCTTGGAAGCAGGGCGAGAGACCCAGTACTTC. Protein: CASSLEAGRETQYF.

This clone has only a few counts. V usage is TRBV4-1 and J usage is TRBJ1-2, with 7 nucleotides matching TRBD1. V lost 0 bases, J lost 8 bases, and 9 bases stayed unmatched. CDR3 length: 15 amino acids. Germline CDR1 MGHRA, CDR2 YSYEKL. The CDR3 loop reads CASSQDQGGRGGYTF. CDR3 in DNA: TGCGCCAGCAGCCAAGATCAGGGGGGGCGGGGAGGCTACACCTTC.

The CDR3 DNA sequence: TGTGCCAGCAGTTACTCTCCCGGGCCGGGGGGTGAAGCTTTCTTT. Translated, it gives CASSYSPGPGGEAFF. The chain couples TRBV6-5 to TRBJ1-1; TRBD1 might be the D (5 bases). CDR3 length: 15 residues. The germline V gene encodes CDR1 MNHEY and CDR2 SVGAGI. Trimming stripped 0 bases from V and 7 bases from J, with 15 bases between.

The rearrangement links TRBV9 to TRBJ1-6, with a tentative D call TRBD1 (5 bases). This CDR3 is built from 15 residues. Trimming removed 0 bases at V and 7 bases at J, with 11 bases between. Looked up from germline, CDR1 is SGDLS and CDR2 is YYNGEE. CDR3 loop: CASSVEGTLNSPLHF. The CDR3, as DNA: TGTGCCAGCAGCGTAGAGGGGACCCTAAATTCACCCCTCCACTTT.

The V and J genes are TRBV27 and TRBJ2-6; 11 nucleotides match TRBD2. CDR1 MNHEY and CDR2 SMNVEV come from the germline V gene (reference sequence). The trim removed 6 bases at V and 0 bases at J, leaving 13 bases unmatched. CDR3 length: 20 amino acids. The CDR3 region is CASSSRALAGVNSGANVLTF. CDR3 nucleotides: TGTGCCAGCAGCTCCCGGGCACTAGCGGGGGTTAACTCTGGGGCCAACGTCCTGACTTTC.

This chain links TRBV29-1 with TRBJ2-3; 12 positions match TRBD2. Germline V CDR1 and CDR2: SQVTM, ANQGSEA. This CDR3 contains 15 residues. J gave up 2 bases and V 4 bases, and 4 bases lay outside the gene matches. The CDR3 DNA follows: TGCAGCGTTGGGACTAGCGGGGACCTCACAGATACGCAGTATTTT. Translating gives CSVGTSGDLTDTQYF.

The rearrangement links TRBV7-2 to TRBJ2-7; no clear D. Looked up from germline, CDR1 is SGHTA and CDR2 is FQGNSA. V lost 4 bases, J lost 6 bases, and 13 bases lay in between. CDR3 length: 13 amino acids. The DNA of the CDR3 is TGTGCCAGCAGCTGGCGTGGGGTCGGCGAGCAGTACTTC. The encoded protein is CASSWRGVGEQYF.

The chain has TRBV4-3 and TRBJ1-2; D possibly corresponds to TRBD1 (5 bases). From germline, CDR1 is LGHNA and CDR2 YSLEER. The CDR3 length is 14 residues. Trimming removed 3 bases at V and 4 bases at J, with 12 bases between. In DNA, the CDR3 is TGCGCCAGCAGCCAGGTTGGGACCTCCTATGGCTACACCTTC. Translated: CASSQVGTSYGYTF.

The chain joins TRBV5-4 to TRBJ2-6; 9 positions agree with TRBD1. The CDR3 consists of 17 residues. V lost 1 base and J lost 2; bases outside the gene matches: 4. Germline V gene sequence: CDR1 SGHNT, CDR2 YYREEE (reference sequence). CDR3 in amino acids: CASSLRGTGTGANVLTF. The CDR3 bases are TGTGCCAGCAGCTTGCGCGGGACAGGGACTGGGGCCAACGTCCTGACTTTC.

The chain is built from TRBV6-5 and TRBJ1-1; D is ambiguous. V lost 0 bases and J lost 0, with 5 bases in between. This CDR3 has 14 amino acids. The germline CDR1 and CDR2 sequences are MNHEY and SVGAGI. CDR3 nucleotide sequence: TGTGCCAGCAGTTACTCGGAATTGAACACTGAAGCTTTCTTT. The encoded protein is CASSYSELNTEAFF.

The chain links TRBV1 to TRBJ2-1; the DNA was not used to check the table's D call, TRBD2. TRBV1 is a pseudogene segment. The CDR3 contains 18 residues. CDR3 sequence reads: CTSSQDTSGTSSYNEQFF. The CDR3 bases are TGCACCAGCAGCCAAGATACTAGCGGGACGAGCTCCTACAATGAGCAGTTCTTC.

V gene TRBV29-1 combines with J gene TRBJ2-4; 10 bases map to TRBD2. V lost 3 bases, J lost 2 bases, and 10 bases stayed unmatched. The CDR3 has 17 residues. CDR1 is SQVTM and CDR2 is ANQGSEA in the germline V gene. The CDR3 region has the DNA TGCAGCGTTGAGGGAGGGTCTAGCGGGGGTTCCAAAAACATTCAGTACTTC. As protein: CSVEGGSSGGSKNIQYF. The variable domain in full, completed from reference TRBV29-1 and TRBJ2-4, reads SAVISQKPSRDICQRGTSLTIQCQVDSQVTMMFWYRQQPGQSLTLIATANQGSEATYESGFVIDKFPISRPNLTFSTLTVSNMSPEDSSIYLCSVEGGSSGGSKNIQYFGAGTRLSVL.

The DNA of the CDR3 is TGTGCCAGCAGTGAATTCGGGGGCCCGGATGAGCAGTTCTTC. Its translation: CASSEFGGPDEQFF. This sequence joins TRBV25-1 and TRBJ2-1; D could derive from TRBD1 or TRBD2 (6 bases each). The V gene's germline CDR1 is MGHDK and CDR2 SYGVNS. V was trimmed by 1 base and J by 8 bases, leaving 12 bases between them. CDR3 length: 14 amino acids.

As for this clone: Other DNA sequences in the sample encode the same CDR3. The chain has TRBV6-5 and TRBJ2-7; the D is unclear. The CDR3 totals 13 residues. The V and J ends lost 2 bases and 2 bases respectively, with 7 bases between them. Germline CDR1 reads MNHEY; CDR2 reads SVGAGI. The CDR3: CASSYVGAYEQYF. The CDR3 DNA reads TGTGCCAGCAGTTACGTAGGAGCCTACGAGCAGTACTTC.

The chain links TRBV7-9 to TRBJ2-2; TRBD1 is a possible D gene (5 bases). From germline, CDR1 is SEHNR and CDR2 FQNEAQ (reference sequence). The ends were cut back, 5 bases at V and 7 bases at J, with 14 bases in the middle. CDR3 length: 14 amino acids. CDR3 sequence (DNA): TGTGCCAGCAGCCAGGAAGGGGAAGGCGGGGAGCTGTTTTTT. Its translation: CASSQEGEGGELFF.

The rearrangement uses TRBV30 and TRBJ1-5; possibly TRBD1 for D (5 bases). Trimming took off 1 base at V and 3 bases at J, with 7 bases between the two ends. Germline CDR1 is GTSNPN and CDR2 is SVGIG (reference sequence). This CDR3 region has 13 residues. The CDR3 loop reads CAWSEQDNQPQHF. The CDR3 nucleotides are TGTGCCTGGAGTGAACAGGACAATCAGCCCCAGCATTTT.

In this sample, this clone turned up a few times. This chain uses TRBV9 with TRBJ2-7; 8 bases are a match to TRBD1. Germline trimming cut 3 bases from V and 6 bases from J; bases unmatched to any gene: 8. The CDR3 loop spans 14 amino acids. From germline, CDR1 is SGDLS and CDR2 YYNGEE. The CDR3 DNA reads as TGTGCCAGCAGCGGCAGGGGGCTTAGGCCCGAGCAGTACTTC. Protein product: CASSGRGLRPEQYF.

This clone was observed once. The V and J genes are TRBV6-5 and TRBJ2-7; D not resolved. The ends were cut back, 6 bases at V and 8 bases at J, with 14 bases in the middle. The CDR3 consists of 12 residues. The V gene's germline CDR1 is MNHEY and CDR2 SVGAGI. DNA for the CDR3: TGTGCCAGCAGGACGTCCGCCGGCAAGCAGTACTTC. It translates to CASRTSAGKQYF.

The rearrangement links TRBV29-1 to TRBJ2-3; TRBD1 matches 9 bases. The CDR3 runs 13 residues. Germline V gene lookup returns CDR1 SQVTM and CDR2 ANQGSEA. V was pared by 6 bases and J by 3 bases, with 4 bases of the junction left unmatched. CDR3: CSVDRGWTDTQYF. The CDR3, as DNA: TGCAGCGTGGACAGGGGATGGACAGATACGCAGTATTTT.

This clone appeared a single time. The chain employs TRBV4-1 and TRBJ2-1; D may be TRBD1 (5 bases). Trimming cost V 0 bases and J 9 bases, with 6 bases left between them. Germline assignment: CDR1 MGHRA and CDR2 YSYEKL. The CDR3 is 12 residues long. The CDR3 protein is CASSQEQGEQFF. The DNA of the CDR3 is TGCGCCAGCAGCCAAGAGCAGGGTGAGCAGTTCTTC.

The chain carries TRBV27 and TRBJ2-5; D uncertain. There are 14 residues in the CDR3. V lost 5 bases to trimming and J lost 6 bases, with 16 bases between them. Germline V gene lookup returns CDR1 MNHEY and CDR2 SMNVEV (reference sequence). As DNA, the CDR3 is TGTGCCAGCAGTATACAGCCGGGTAGGCAGACCCAGTACTTC. Protein sequence: CASSIQPGRQTQYF.

The V call is TRBV6-6, the J call TRBJ2-7, with a possible D match to TRBD2 (5 bases). CDR1 and CDR2 (germline): MNHNY, SVGAGI (reference sequence). The CDR3 runs to 11 residues. V was cut by 5 bases and J by 3 bases, with 5 bases left in between. The CDR3 DNA follows: TGTGCCAGCAGTGGACTCTACGAGCAGTACTTC. This sequence encodes CASSGLYEQYF.